This T cell receptor (beta chain) emerged from a study of T cells in pancreatic ductal adenocarcinoma. V lost 7 bases and J lost 1, with 11 bases in between. The CDR3 runs to 14 residues. The germline V gene encodes CDR1 SEHNR and CDR2 FQNEAQ (reference sequence). Findings and caveats of the study: Unique clonotypes were about 8-fold more numerous in blood than in tumor. This surgical cohort overrepresents the minority presenting with early-stage disease.

The data were produced by immunoSEQ multiplex PCR, yet TCRdb's version contains in-frame clones alone and is incomplete. The sample includes about 98,000 clones, nearly 95% of them seen just once. Notes on this clone: The antigen remains undetermined.

Selected pancreatic ductal adenocarcinoma patients had undergone surgery without neoadjuvant therapy. Sequencing input: PBMCs. This clonotype was sampled from a human donor with pancreatic ductal adenocarcinoma. The genes are TRBV7-9 and TRBJ2-1; D call uncertain. The CDR3 sequence: CASNPGGSYNEQFF. CDR3 sequence (DNA): TGTGCCAGCAATCCTGGCGGTTCCTACAATGAGCAGTTCTTC. The variable domain in full, completed from reference TRBV7-9 and TRBJ2-1, reads DTGVSQNPRHKITKRGQNVTFRCDPISEHNRLYWYRQTLGQGPEFLTYFQNEAQLEKSRLLSDRFSAERPKGSFSTLEIQRTEQGDSAMYLCASNPGGSYNEQFFGPGTRLTVL.